This TCR beta chain was sequenced in a study of early T cells in non-severe SARS-CoV-2 infection. TCRdb fed the 5' RACE reads into MiXCR, producing one record per CDR3 protein. Among almost 65,000 distinct CDR3 sequences listed, over 4% were seen once. Only a few counts were recorded for this clonotype. The germline CDR1 and CDR2 sequences are SGHRS and YFSETQ. V lost 4 bases and J 0 bases, leaving 18 bases between the germline ends. The CDR3 sequence is 17 residues long. The receptor comes from an adult who was a healthcare worker with PCR-confirmed SARS-CoV-2 infection or an uninfected control (not recorded which). The chain employs TRBV5-1 and TRBJ2-3; perhaps TRBD2 as D (7 bases). Material: whole blood. The DNA for the CDR3 is TGCGCCAGCAGCCCTCCCGGCGGGGGCTCTAGCACAGATACGCAGTATTTT. Translation: CASSPPGGGSSTDTQYF.